This T cell receptor (beta chain) was documented in a study of blood T cell repertoires in COVID-19. Study summary: PBMCs, B-cell-depleted T cells, or T cells provided the cDNA or gDNA that made up the material.

CDR3 length: 17 amino acids. V gave up 7 bases and J gave up 0 bases, with 19 bases separating them. The germline V gene has CDR1 LNHDA and CDR2 SQIVND (reference sequence). Authors' processing steps: Reference gene primer amplification in the assay estimated nucleated cell counts. The table came from immunoSEQ multiplex PCR; TCRdb's copy has only in-frame clones and leaves some out. The V and J calls and clone size are taken from that table; D and trimming were inferred from the DNA. The sample consists of fewer than 300,000 clones, 70% to 90% of them appearing once. Recruits, aged roughly 18 to 90 years, lived in about two dozen US areas.

The sequence derives from a woman in her twenties or thirties who had recovered from COVID-19. V gene TRBV19 combines with J gene TRBJ1-3, with D hard to call. Material for sequencing was PBMCs or T cells enriched from blood (not recorded which). As DNA, the CDR3 is TGTGCCAGTATCGCTGGGAGGGCTCGGAGCTCTGGAAACACCATATATTTT. Amino acid sequence: CASIAGRARSSGNTIYF.